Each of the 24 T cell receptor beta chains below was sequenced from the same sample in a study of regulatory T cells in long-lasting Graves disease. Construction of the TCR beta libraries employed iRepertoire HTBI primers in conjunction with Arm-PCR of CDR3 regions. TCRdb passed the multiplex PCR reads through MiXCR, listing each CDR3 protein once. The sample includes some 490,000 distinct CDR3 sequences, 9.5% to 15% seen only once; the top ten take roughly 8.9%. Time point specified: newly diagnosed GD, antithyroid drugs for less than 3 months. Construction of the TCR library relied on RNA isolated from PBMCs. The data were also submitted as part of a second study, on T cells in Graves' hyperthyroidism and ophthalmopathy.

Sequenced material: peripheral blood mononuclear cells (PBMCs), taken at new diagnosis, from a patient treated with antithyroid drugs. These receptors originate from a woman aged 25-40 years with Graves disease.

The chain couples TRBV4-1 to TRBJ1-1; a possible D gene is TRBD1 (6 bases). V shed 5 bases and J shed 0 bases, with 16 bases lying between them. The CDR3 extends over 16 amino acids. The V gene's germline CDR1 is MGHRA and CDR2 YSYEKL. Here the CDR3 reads CASSDRIWVMNTEAFF. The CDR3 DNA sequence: TGCGCCAGCAGCGACAGGATTTGGGTCATGAACACTGAAGCTTTCTTT.

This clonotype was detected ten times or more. CDR3 in amino acids: CASSSPSGRGYF. DNA of the CDR3: TGTGCCAGCAGTTCCCCTAGCGGGAGAGGGTATTTT. The V gene is TRBV27, the J gene TRBJ2-3, with TRBD2 matching 10 bases. V was clipped by 4 bases and J by 14 bases; unmatched bases: 6. In germline, CDR1 is MNHEY, CDR2 SMNVEV (reference sequence). The CDR3 sequence is 12 residues long.

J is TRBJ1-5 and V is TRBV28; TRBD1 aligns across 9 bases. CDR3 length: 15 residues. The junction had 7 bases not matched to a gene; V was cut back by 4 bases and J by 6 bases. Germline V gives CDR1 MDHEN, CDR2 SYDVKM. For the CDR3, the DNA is TGTGCCAGCAGTTATGGGACAGGGCCCGGTCAGCCCCAGCATTTT. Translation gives CASSYGTGPGQPQHF.

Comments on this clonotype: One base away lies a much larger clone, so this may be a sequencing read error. CDR3 sequence: CASSAGDRCEQYF. For the CDR3, the DNA is TGTGCCAGCAGCGCAGGGGACAGGTGCGAGCAGTACTTC. This sequence joins TRBV9 and TRBJ2-7; 8 bases align to TRBD1. The CDR3 consists of 13 residues. Germline-derived CDR1 and CDR2 are SGDLS and YYNGEE. With 3 bases clipped from V and 6 bases from J, the junction kept 5 bases outside the gene matches.

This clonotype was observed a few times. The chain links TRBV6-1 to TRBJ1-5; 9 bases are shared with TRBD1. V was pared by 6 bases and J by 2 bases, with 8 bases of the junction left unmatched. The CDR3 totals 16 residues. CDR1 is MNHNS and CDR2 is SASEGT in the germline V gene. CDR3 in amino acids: CASRETGTGRNQPQHF. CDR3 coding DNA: TGTGCCAGCAGAGAGACCGGGACAGGGCGCAATCAGCCCCAGCATTTT.

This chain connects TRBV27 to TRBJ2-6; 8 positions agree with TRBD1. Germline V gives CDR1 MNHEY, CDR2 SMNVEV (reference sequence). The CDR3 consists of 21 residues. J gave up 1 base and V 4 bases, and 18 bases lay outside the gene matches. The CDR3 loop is CASSSRPTGGADPSGANVLTF. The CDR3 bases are TGTGCCAGCAGTTCCCGACCAACAGGGGGTGCTGATCCTTCTGGGGCCAACGTCCTGACTTTC.

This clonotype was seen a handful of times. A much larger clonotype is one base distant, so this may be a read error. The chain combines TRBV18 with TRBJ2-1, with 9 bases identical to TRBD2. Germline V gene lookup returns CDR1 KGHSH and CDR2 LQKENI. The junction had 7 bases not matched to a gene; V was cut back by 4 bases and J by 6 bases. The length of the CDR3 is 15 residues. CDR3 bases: TGTGCCAGCTCACTAACGACTAGCGGAAGCAATGAGCAGTTCTTC. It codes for CASSLTTSGSNEQFF.

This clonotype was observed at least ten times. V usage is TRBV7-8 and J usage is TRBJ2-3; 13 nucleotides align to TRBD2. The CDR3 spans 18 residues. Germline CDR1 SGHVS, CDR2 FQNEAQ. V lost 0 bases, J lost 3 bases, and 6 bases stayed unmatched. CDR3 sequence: CASSLAGTSGRVTDTQYF. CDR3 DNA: TGTGCCAGCAGCTTAGCTGGCACTAGCGGGAGGGTTACAGATACGCAGTATTTT.

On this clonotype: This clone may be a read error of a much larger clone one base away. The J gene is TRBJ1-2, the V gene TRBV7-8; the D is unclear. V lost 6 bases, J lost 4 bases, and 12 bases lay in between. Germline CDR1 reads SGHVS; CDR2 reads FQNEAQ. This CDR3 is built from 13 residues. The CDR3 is CASRQRFVYGYTF. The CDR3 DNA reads TGTGCCAGCAGACAAAGATTCGTCTATGGCTACACCTTC.

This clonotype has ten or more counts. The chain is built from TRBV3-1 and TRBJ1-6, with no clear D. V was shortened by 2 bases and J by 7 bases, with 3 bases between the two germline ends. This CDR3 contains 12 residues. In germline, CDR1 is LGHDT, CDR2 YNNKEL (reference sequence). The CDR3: CASSQRNSPLHF. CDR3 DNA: TGTGCCAGCAGCCAACGGAATTCACCCCTCCACTTT.

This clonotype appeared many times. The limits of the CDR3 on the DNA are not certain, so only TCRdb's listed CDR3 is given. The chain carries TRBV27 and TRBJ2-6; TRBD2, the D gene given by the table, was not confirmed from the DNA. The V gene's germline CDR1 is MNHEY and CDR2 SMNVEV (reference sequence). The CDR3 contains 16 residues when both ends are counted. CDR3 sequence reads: CASSVGPGSGANVLTF.

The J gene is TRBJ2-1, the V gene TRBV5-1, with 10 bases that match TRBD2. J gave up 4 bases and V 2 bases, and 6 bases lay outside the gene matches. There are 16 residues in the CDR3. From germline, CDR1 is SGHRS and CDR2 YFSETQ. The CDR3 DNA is TGCGCCAGCAGCTTATTTGCTAGCGGGAGATACAATGAGCAGTTCTTC. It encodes CASSLFASGRYNEQFF.

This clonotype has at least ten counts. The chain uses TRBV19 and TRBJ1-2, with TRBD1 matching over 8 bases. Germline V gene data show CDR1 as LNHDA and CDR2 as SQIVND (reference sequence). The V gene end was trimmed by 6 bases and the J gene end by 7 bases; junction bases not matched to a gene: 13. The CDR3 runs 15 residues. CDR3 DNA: TGTGCCAGTAGGCCTACAGGGGGGCCCACAACTGGCTACACCTTC. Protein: CASRPTGGPTTGYTF.

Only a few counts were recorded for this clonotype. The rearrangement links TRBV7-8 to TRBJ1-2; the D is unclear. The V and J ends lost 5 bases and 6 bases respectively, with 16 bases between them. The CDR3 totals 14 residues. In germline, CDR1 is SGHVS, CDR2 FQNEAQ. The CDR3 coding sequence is TGTGCCAGCAGCCTAGGTTATGGGAGGGATGGCTACACCTTC. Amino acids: CASSLGYGRDGYTF.

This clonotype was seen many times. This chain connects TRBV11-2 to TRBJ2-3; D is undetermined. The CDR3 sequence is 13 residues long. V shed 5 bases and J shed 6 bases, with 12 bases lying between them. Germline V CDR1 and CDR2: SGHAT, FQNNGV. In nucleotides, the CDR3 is TGTGCCAGCAGCGCCCGTTTCTCGGATACGCAGTATTTT. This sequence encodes CASSARFSDTQYF.

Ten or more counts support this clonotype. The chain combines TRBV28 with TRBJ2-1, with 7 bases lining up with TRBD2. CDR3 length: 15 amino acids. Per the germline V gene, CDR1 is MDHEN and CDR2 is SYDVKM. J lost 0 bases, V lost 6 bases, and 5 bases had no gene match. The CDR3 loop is CASRKSGISYNEQFF. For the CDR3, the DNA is TGTGCCAGCAGAAAAAGCGGGATCTCCTACAATGAGCAGTTCTTC.

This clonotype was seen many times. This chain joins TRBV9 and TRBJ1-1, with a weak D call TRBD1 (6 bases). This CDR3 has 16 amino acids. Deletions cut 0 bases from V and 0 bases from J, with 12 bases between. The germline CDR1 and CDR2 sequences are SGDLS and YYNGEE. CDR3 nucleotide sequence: TGTGCCAGCAGCGTAGCGGAGGACAGCATGAACACTGAAGCTTTCTTT. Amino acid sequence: CASSVAEDSMNTEAFF.

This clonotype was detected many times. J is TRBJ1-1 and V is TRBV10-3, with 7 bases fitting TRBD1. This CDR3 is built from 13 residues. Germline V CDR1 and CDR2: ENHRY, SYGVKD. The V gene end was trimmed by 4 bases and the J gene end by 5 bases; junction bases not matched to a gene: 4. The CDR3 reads CAISATGATEAFF. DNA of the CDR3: TGTGCCATCAGTGCTACAGGGGCTACTGAAGCTTTCTTT.

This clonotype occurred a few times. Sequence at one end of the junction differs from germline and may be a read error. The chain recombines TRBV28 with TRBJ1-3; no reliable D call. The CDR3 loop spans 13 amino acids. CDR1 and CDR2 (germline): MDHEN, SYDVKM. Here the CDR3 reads CAGSLRPADTIYF. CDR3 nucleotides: TGTGCCGGCAGTTTGCGGCCAGCGGACACCATATATTTT.

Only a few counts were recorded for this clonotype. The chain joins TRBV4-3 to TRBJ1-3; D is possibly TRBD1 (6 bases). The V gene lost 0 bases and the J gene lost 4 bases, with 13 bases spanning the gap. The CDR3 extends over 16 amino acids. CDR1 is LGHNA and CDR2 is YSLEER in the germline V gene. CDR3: CASSQDPRDNGNTIYF. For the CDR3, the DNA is TGCGCCAGCAGCCAAGATCCCCGGGACAACGGAAACACCATATATTTT.

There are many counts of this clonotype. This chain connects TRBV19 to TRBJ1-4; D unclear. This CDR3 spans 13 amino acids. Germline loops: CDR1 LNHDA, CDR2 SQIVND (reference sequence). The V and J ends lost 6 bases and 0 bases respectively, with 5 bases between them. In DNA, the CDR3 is TGTGCCAGTAGAACCTCAACTAATGAAAAACTGTTTTTT. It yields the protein CASRTSTNEKLFF.

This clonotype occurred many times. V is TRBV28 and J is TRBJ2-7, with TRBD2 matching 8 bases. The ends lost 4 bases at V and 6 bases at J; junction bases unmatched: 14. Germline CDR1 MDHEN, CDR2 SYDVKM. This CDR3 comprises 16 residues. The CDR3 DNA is TGTGCCAGCAGTTCTAACCCGGGACTAGACCCACGCGAGCAGTACTTC. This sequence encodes CASSSNPGLDPREQYF.

In DNA form, the CDR3 reads TGTGCCATCAGTGATTTACTAGCGGGAGAAGGGCAGTTCTTC. Translation: CAISDLLAGEGQFF. V is TRBV10-3 and J is TRBJ2-1; 11 bases are a match to TRBD2. Germline CDR1 and CDR2: ENHRY and SYGVKD. V was pared by 3 bases and J by 12 bases, with 7 bases of the junction left unmatched. The length of the CDR3 is 14 residues.

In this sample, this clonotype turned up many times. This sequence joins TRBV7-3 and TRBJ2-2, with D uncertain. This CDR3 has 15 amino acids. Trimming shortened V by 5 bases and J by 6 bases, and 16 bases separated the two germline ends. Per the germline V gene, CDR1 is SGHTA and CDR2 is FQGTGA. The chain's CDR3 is CASSQSGPSPGELFF. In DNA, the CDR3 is TGTGCCAGCAGCCAATCCGGGCCCTCACCCGGGGAGCTGTTTTTT.